Given below is one T cell receptor beta chain in context. Its antigen remains unidentified. A much larger clone is a single base away; this may be a read error. Among the patients, aged 18 to 65, hyperthyroidism was newly diagnosed and had lasted under 2 months. Out of 10 ml of fresh peripheral blood came the PBMCs. This entry comes from a study of T cells in Graves' hyperthyroidism and ophthalmopathy. General observations from the study: Researchers report that a 13 V-J model separated ophthalmopathy from stable hyperthyroidism.

Germline CDR1 reads LNHDA; CDR2 reads SQIVND (reference sequence). V was clipped by 5 bases and J by 3 bases, with 11 bases between them. The CDR3 totals 14 residues. Amplified TCR beta CDR3 regions came from RNA transcripts. The HTBI primer set served for first-round RT-PCR of the TCR CDR3. TCRdb processed the multiplex PCR reads anew with MiXCR; each CDR3 protein has one entry. This sample has hundreds of thousands of distinct CDR3 sequences, with 35% to 45% found just once. V gene TRBV19 combines with J gene TRBJ1-5, with D unresolved. The TCR was taken from a young man with Graves' hyperthyroidism. Sequencing used blood. This CDR3 is CASSVSGVNQPQHF. Written as DNA, the CDR3 is TGTGCCAGTAGTGTCAGCGGGGTCAATCAGCCCCAGCATTTT.